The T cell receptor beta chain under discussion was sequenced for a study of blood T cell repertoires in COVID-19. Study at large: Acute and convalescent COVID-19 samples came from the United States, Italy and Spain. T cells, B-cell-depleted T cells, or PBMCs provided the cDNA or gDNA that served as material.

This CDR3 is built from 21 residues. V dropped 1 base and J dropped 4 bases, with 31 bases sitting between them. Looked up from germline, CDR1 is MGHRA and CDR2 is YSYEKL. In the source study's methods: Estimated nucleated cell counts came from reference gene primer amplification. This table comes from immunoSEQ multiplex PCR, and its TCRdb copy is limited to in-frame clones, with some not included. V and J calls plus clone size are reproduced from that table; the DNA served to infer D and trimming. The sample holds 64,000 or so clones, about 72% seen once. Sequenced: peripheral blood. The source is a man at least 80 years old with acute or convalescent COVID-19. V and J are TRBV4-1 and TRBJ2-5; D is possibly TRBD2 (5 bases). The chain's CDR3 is CASSQGRESIVGPTARETQYF. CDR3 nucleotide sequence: TGCGCCAGCAGCCAAGGAAGGGAGAGTATAGTCGGGCCAACCGCCCGAGAGACCCAGTACTTC.